This T cell receptor (beta chain) was sequenced for a study of early T cells in non-severe SARS-CoV-2 infection. This clonotype was detected many times. Each cDNA molecule carried a unique molecular identifier. MiXCR, run by TCRdb on the 5' RACE reads, gives a single entry per CDR3 protein. Of about 38,000 distinct CDR3 sequences listed, 4.6% are singletons. CDR3 size: 11 residues. Germline loops: CDR1 PRHDT, CDR2 FYEKMQ (reference sequence). Between the trimmed V and J ends, which lost 5 bases and 6 bases, there was a span of 8 bases. The clonotype comes from an adult who was a healthcare worker with PCR-confirmed SARS-CoV-2 infection or an uninfected control (not recorded which). This chain uses TRBV13 with TRBJ2-7; D is uncertain. The sample taken for sequencing was whole blood. The CDR3 DNA reads as TGTGCCAGCAGCCAATCAGGCGAGCAGTACTTC. It codes for CASSQSGEQYF.